This T cell receptor beta chain was retrieved from a study of T cell responses to AZD1222 COVID-19 vaccine (dated by TCRdb to 2020 to 2023). About the investigation overall: A total of under 250 trial participants underwent TCR sequencing, of whom about 210 had received two doses of AZD1222 and about 25 had received two doses of the MenACWY control vaccine. Enrollment into the trials was organized by age into subgroups of 18-55, 56-69 and 70-plus years, and those subgroups contained roughly 140, 27 and 60 TCR-sequenced participants, respectively.

Study-wide findings and limitations: After two AZD1222 doses, both the breadth and the depth of spike-specific TCRs were significantly higher than at day 0 and than in MenACWY recipients. The 56-69-year group was small, and its depth increase did not reach significance, likely because of low power. CD4 TCRs associated with the vaccine covered the entire spike protein, and the dominant responses were in regions 160-218 and 743-854. Conclusions about previously exposed vaccinees are limited, since just 6 or 7 AZD1222 recipients were seropositive for SARS-CoV-2 at baseline. Because no day 14 peak-response samples were available, the repertoires could be characterized only after the peak T cell response. Participants were mostly white British, with more females than males. The authors suggested clonal diversity may have been underestimated. Epitopes outside the regions mutated in the B.1.351 and B.1.1.7 variants were reportedly recognized by nearly half of the unique spike-specific TCRs.

What this sample's time point label stands for: about 28 days (+/-7) after the second vaccine dose. Because spike-specific TCR depth and breadth did not differ between the two schedules, AZD1222 recipients who got a second dose at roughly 4 weeks were pooled with those who got a second dose at roughly 12 weeks. Vaccinee samples came from UK trials COV001 and COV002, including a single-blind randomized controlled phase 2/3 trial of AZD1222 (ChAdOx1 nCoV-19) in healthy adults. For TCRbeta chain sequencing, PBMC samples were collected from trial participants at day 0 and at day 28 after the second dose. The CDR3 regions of human TCRbeta chains were analyzed by immunosequencing. For the original study's pipeline: Repertoire TCRs were matched against a reference library of SARS-CoV-2-specific TCRs generated with the MIRA antigen-specificity platform. Breadth meant the fraction of unique TCRs that were SARS-CoV-2-associated, whereas depth meant the fraction of total T cells that were SARS-CoV-2-associated. Using the MIRA data, each spike-specific TCR was mapped to the spike region that the TCR reacts to and placed in a CD4 or CD8 class. Log10-transformed breadth and depth values were compared by one-way ANOVA with Sidak's multiple comparisons tests. TCRdb stores this immuneACCESS table with in-frame sequences only. Part of the clones is absent; in the studies checked, under half of the shortfall reflects unresolved V genes, and no reason is known for the rest. That table gives V, J and clone size, and the DNA gave D and trimming. The sample yields over 45,000 clones; 89% were counted once. The ten largest make up roughly 5% of the sample.

On this clone itself: It has no known antigen specificity. Per-nucleotide qualities are absent, and no much larger clonotype sits a single base away.

According to the germline V gene, CDR1 reads SGHTA and CDR2 reads FQGTGA. The CDR3 contains 11 residues, cysteine and phenylalanine counted. Only the CDR3 portion is preserved as DNA: 33 bases, with reading frame beginning at the first base. The V end loses 0 bases and the J end loses 7 bases, and a stretch of 0 bases separates them. This TCR was recovered from an adult who received the AZD1222 COVID-19 vaccine. The chain was built from TRBV7-3 and TRBJ2-2; confidence is insufficient to name the D gene. Here the sequenced sample was peripheral blood, taken 28 days after the second AZD1222 dose. The sequenced DNA is TGTGCCAGCAGCTTAACCGGGGAGCTGTTTTTT. Its amino acids are CASSLTGELFF.